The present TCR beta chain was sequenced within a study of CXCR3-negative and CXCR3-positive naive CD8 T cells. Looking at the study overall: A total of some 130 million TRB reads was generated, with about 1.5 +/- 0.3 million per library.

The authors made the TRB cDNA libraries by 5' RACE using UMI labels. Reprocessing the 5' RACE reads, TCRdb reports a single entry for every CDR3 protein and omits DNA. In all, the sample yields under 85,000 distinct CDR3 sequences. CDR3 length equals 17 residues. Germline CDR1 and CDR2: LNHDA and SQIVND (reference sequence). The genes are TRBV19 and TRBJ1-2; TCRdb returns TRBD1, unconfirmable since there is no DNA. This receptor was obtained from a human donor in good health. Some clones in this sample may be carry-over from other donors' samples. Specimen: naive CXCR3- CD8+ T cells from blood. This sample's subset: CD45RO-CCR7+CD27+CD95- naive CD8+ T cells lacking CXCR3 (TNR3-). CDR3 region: CASSRNPGTGAPYGYTF.